The 8 T cell receptor beta chains in this list originate from one sample, sequenced in a study of metastatic and nonmetastatic thyroid tumors. Each patient went into thyroid surgery without having received any treatment. TCRdb re-analyzed the PCR reads using MiXCR. In the table there are some 19,000 clones, less than 30% of which are singletons. The sequencing input was blood. Receptors originate from a male donor with papillary thyroid cancer or a benign thyroid nodule (not recorded which). Some clones in this sample may be carry-over from other donors' samples.

This clone has at least ten counts. With a much larger clone just one base away, this may be a read error. This rearrangement joins TRBV9 to TRBJ2-1; 8 nucleotides align to TRBD2. The CDR3 loop spans 14 amino acids. CDR1 is SGDLS and CDR2 is YYNGEE in the germline V gene. The V gene end was trimmed by 5 bases and the J gene end by 9 bases; junction bases not matched to a gene: 10. DNA of the CDR3: TGTGCCAGCAGAAAGAGCGGGGGTGTCGGTGAGCAGTTCTTC. Protein sequence: CASRKSGGVGEQFF.

This clone was detected only a few times. V usage is TRBV10-1 and J usage is TRBJ2-1; 14 bases match TRBD2. Losses at the gene ends were 5 bases for V and 8 bases for J; bases not matched to a gene: 5. CDR1 is WNHNN, CDR2 SYGVQD, per germline (reference sequence). The CDR3 length is 15 residues. Here the CDR3 reads CASSPGTSGRDEQFF. The CDR3 DNA sequence: TGCGCCAGCAGTCCCGGGACTAGCGGGAGAGATGAGCAGTTCTTC.

This clone was seen at least ten times. V gene TRBV3-1 combines with J gene TRBJ1-4; tentative D call: TRBD1 (6 bases). This CDR3 contains 17 residues. CDR1 is LGHDT, CDR2 YNNKEL, per germline (reference sequence). Trimming removed 4 bases from V and 3 bases from J, with 18 bases in between. CDR3 in amino acids: CASSLGRQTGANEKLFF. The DNA of the CDR3 is TGTGCCAGCAGCCTAGGAAGACAGACAGGAGCTAATGAAAAACTGTTTTTT. The full variable domain, with the rest looked up from reference TRBV3-1 and TRBJ1-4, is DTAVSQTPKYLVTQMGNDKSIKCEQNLGHDTMYWYKQDSKKFLKIMFSYNNKELIINETVPNRFSPKSPDKAHLNLHINSLELGDSAVYFCASSLGRQTGANEKLFFGSGTQLSVL.

The table lists this clone with a few counts. V is TRBV11-2 and J is TRBJ2-3, with 13 bases that match TRBD2. This CDR3 region has 18 residues. Germline lookup yields CDR1 SGHAT and CDR2 FQNNGV. V lost 7 bases to trimming and J lost 0 bases; unmatched junction nucleotides: 10. CDR3 nucleotide sequence: TGTGCCAGCACCCCTAGGGGACTAGCGGGGTTTAGCACAGATACGCAGTATTTT. Translation: CASTPRGLAGFSTDTQYF.

This clone was seen repeatedly, ten times or more. This chain joins TRBV20-1 and TRBJ2-5; the D gene is possibly TRBD2 (5 bases). CDR3 length: 11 amino acids. Germline loops: CDR1 DFQATT, CDR2 SNEGSKA (reference sequence). Trimming stripped 7 bases from V and 0 bases from J, with 6 bases between. DNA of the CDR3: TGCAGTGGGGAGAACCAAGAGACCCAGTACTTC. This sequence encodes CSGENQETQYF.

This clone was observed at least ten times. This chain links TRBV5-6 with TRBJ1-2, with D perhaps matching TRBD1 (6 bases). Trimming pared 4 bases from V and 8 bases from J, leaving 24 bases between. The V gene's germline CDR1 is SGHDT and CDR2 YYEEEE. The CDR3 has 16 residues. Written as DNA, the CDR3 is TGTGCCAGCAGCCAGATACGGGGGGCGCGGCGTCCGGGCTACACCTTC. Residues: CASSQIRGARRPGYTF.

J is TRBJ2-6 and V is TRBV11-2; D ambiguous. The V end lost 1 base, the J end lost 4 bases, and 11 bases lay between the germline ends. The length of the CDR3 is 16 residues. CDR1 and CDR2 (germline): SGHAT, FQNNGV. The chain's CDR3 is CASSLVRAEGANVLTF. The DNA of the CDR3 is TGTGCCAGCAGCTTAGTTAGGGCGGAAGGGGCCAACGTCCTGACTTTC.

This clone is judged medium-sized. This chain links TRBV6-1 with TRBJ1-5; D is unclear. The CDR3 runs to 9 residues. Germline V CDR1 and CDR2: MNHNS, SASEGT. V was cut by 8 bases and J by 6 bases, with 2 bases left in between. The CDR3, as DNA: TGTGCCAGCGGTCAGCCCCAGCATTTT. Its translation: CASGQPQHF.